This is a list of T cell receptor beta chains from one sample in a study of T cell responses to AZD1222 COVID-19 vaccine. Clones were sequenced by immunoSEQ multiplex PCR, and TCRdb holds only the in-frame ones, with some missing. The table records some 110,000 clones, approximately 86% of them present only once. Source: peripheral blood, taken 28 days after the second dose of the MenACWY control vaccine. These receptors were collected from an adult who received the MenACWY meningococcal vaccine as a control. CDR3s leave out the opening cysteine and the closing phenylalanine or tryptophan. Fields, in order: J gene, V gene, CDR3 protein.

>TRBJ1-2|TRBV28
ASSSFDGYT
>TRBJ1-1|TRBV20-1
SASRQLTEAF
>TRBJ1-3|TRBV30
AWSTLQATRWAGNTIY
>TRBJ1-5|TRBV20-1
SATETGYSNQPQH
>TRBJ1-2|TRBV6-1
ASSEAHWAHGYT
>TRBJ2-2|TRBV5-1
ASSFEGGAGELF
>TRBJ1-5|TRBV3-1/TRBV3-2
ASSPGWNQPQH
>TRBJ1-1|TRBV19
ASRWTGVMNTEAF
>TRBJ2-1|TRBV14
ASSRNPVGEQF
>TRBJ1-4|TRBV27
ASSPPGANEKLF
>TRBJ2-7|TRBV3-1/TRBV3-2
ASSQGAAPLYEQY
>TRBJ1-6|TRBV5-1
ASSLSESSYNSPLH
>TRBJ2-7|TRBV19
ASKTTLGSYEQY
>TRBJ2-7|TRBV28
ASSWGDWLANSYEQY
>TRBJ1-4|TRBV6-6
ASMKGAANEKLF
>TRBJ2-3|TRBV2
ASNLAGEGDTQY
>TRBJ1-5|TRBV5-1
ASSPGIDNQPQH
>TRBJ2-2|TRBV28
ASSLLPMGGKTGELF
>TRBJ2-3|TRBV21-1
ASSIVSSGTDTQY
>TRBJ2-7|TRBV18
ASSPQGNQVSYEQY
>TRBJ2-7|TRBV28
ASSLVNYEQY
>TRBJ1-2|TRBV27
ASSSRQGAYT
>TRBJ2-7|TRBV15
ATSRDPGSYEQY
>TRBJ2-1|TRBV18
ASSPIRQGHNEQF
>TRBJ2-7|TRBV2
ASIVGQAYEQY
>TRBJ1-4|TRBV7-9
ASTLRRGRGEKLF
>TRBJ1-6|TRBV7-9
ASTPSNNSPLH
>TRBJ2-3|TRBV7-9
ASSLGTYTDTQY
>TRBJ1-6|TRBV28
ASRPGQGGSPLH
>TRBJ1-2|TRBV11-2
ASSSTGTGGYT
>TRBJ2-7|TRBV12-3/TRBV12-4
ASSFGLGQY
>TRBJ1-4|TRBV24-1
ATSDSSGQGYEKLF
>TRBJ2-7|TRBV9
ASSVGWGRSYEQY
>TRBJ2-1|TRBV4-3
ASSQKRGQFAYNEQF
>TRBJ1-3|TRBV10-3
AISDNKQGLSSGNTIY
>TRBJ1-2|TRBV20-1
SARPDYGYT
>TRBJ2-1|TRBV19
ASSIVGGALHNEQF
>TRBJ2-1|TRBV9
ASSVVGGTYDEQF
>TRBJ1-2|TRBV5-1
ASSLSSADVGYT
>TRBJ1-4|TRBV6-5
ASLQGAEWEKLF
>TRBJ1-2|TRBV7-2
ASSLADRGQGYT
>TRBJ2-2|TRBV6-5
ASSFQDPYTGELF
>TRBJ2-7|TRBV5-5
ASSLGTLLYEQY
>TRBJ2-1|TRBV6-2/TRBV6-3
ASSRGGAYNEQF
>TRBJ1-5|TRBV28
ASSLGTGQPQH
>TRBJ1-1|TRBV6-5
ASSYPTEWGTEAF
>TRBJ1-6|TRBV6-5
ASSIGGASPLH
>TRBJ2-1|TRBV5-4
ASSLAGLYNEQF
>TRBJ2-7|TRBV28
ASEDRTGAGYEQY
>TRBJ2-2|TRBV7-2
ASSLITTGELF
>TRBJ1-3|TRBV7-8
ASSSEGTGFRNTIY
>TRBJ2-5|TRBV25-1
ASSASGLAGGGTQY
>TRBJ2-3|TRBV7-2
ASSFSSSTDTQY
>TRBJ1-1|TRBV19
ASSLTGGTEAF
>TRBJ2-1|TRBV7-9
ASSPDNEQF
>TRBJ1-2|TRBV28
AYHRGGALGYT
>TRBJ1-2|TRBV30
AWTDLYGYT
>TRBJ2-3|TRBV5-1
ASSFWGARSTDTQY
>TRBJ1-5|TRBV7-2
ASSLAQSNQPQH